The 19 T cell receptor beta chains listed next were all sequenced from one sample in a study of T cells expressing NK-cell markers. No DNA is given; TCRdb re-called the 5' RACE reads and lists each CDR3 protein once. The sample includes a few hundred thousand distinct CDR3 sequences. The material sequenced was blood T cells: a sorted CD56 or NKG2C T cell subset, CD4+ or CD8+ T cells, or bulk PBMC T cells (not recorded which). These receptors originate from a young man in good health.

This rearrangement joins TRBV20-1 to TRBJ2-7; the TCRdb call, TRBD2, lacks DNA for checking. Germline V lookup: CDR1 DFQATT, CDR2 SNEGSKA (reference sequence). CDR3 length: 14 residues. The CDR3 loop is CSAGGGSPPYEQYF.

V is TRBV11-3 and J is TRBJ2-7; lacking DNA, the TRBD1 call made by TCRdb goes unchecked. This CDR3 spans 15 amino acids. Germline assignment: CDR1 SGHNT and CDR2 YENEEA. Here the CDR3 reads CASSLSGGGSYEQYF.

The rearrangement joins TRBV5-5 to TRBJ2-1; the TRBD1 assignment by TCRdb is unverifiable without DNA. CDR1 SGHKS and CDR2 YYEKEE come from the germline V gene (reference sequence). There are 14 residues in the CDR3. CDR3 in amino acids: CASTSSTRQGRGFF.

The chain joins TRBV7-6 to TRBJ2-2; TCRdb's D call of TRBD1 is untestable without DNA. Germline V gene data show CDR1 as SGHVS and CDR2 as FNYEAQ. This CDR3 region has 16 residues. CDR3 sequence reads: CASRPGQGSNTGELFF.

This chain connects TRBV28 to TRBJ1-5; with no DNA, the TCRdb D assignment of TRBD1 cannot be verified. The CDR3 loop spans 15 amino acids. The germline gives CDR1 MDHEN, CDR2 SYDVKM. CDR3 region: CASRDRAISNQPQHF.

The chain has TRBV18 and TRBJ2-5; there is no DNA to check the TCRdb D call of TRBD2. This CDR3 region has 16 residues. Germline V gene lookup returns CDR1 KGHSH and CDR2 LQKENI. This chain's CDR3 is CASSEQGALNGETQYF.

The chain links TRBV6-5 to TRBJ1-4; TCRdb's assignment of TRBD1 cannot be checked, as there is no DNA. The CDR3 consists of 15 residues. Germline V gives CDR1 MNHEY, CDR2 SVGAGI. The CDR3 sequence: CASNKVAGGIEKLFF.

J is TRBJ2-3 and V is TRBV7-2. Per germline, CDR1 SGHTA and CDR2 FQGNSA. The CDR3 length is 13 residues. The CDR3 is CASSFDGGDTQYF.

The chain joins TRBV11-2 to TRBJ2-5; TCRdb outputs TRBD1, but without DNA this stays unchecked. The CDR3 spans 12 residues. CDR1 and CDR2 (germline): SGHAT, FQNNGV. This CDR3 reads CASSLDTGPQYF.

The genes are TRBV20-1 and TRBJ1-1; TCRdb gives TRBD1 as the D gene, but with no DNA this cannot be confirmed. CDR1 and CDR2 (germline): DFQATT, SNEGSKA (reference sequence). The CDR3 totals 12 residues. This CDR3 reads CSAPGQPQEAFF.

CDR3: CASSYLAGAGDTQYF. The rearrangement uses TRBV6-5 and TRBJ2-3; TCRdb picks TRBD2, but there is no DNA to check that call. Germline values: CDR1 MNHEY, CDR2 SVGAGI. The CDR3 totals 15 residues.

The chain couples TRBV28 to TRBJ1-4; the TCRdb D gene call, TRBD1, has no DNA to confirm it. The germline V gene has CDR1 MDHEN and CDR2 SYDVKM. The CDR3 has 13 residues. This chain's CDR3 is CASEGDPHEKLFF.

The chain combines TRBV6-2 or TRBV6-3 with TRBJ2-3; the TCRdb D gene call, TRBD1, has no DNA to confirm it. The CDR3 is made up of 21 amino acids. CDR1 and CDR2 (germline): MNHEY, SVGEGT. CDR3 loop: CASSYPSVTGRGHFDLDTQYF.

This sequence joins TRBV20-1 and TRBJ2-1. This CDR3 is built from 14 residues. CDR1 is DFQATT and CDR2 is SNEGSKA in the germline V gene (reference sequence). The CDR3 sequence: CSARDLLGKNEQFF.

The rearrangement links TRBV12-3 or TRBV12-4 to TRBJ2-5; TCRdb's D call of TRBD2 is untestable without DNA. CDR3 length: 16 residues. The CDR3 reads CASSLSSGRYQETQYF.

This CDR3 is CSAPDRKTTSVEQYF. The V call is TRBV20-1, the J call TRBJ2-7; TCRdb outputs TRBD1, but without DNA this stays unchecked. Germline V gene lookup returns CDR1 DFQATT and CDR2 SNEGSKA (reference sequence). The CDR3 sequence is 15 residues long.

This rearrangement joins TRBV9 to TRBJ2-6; no DNA is available, so the TRBD2 call from TCRdb remains unchecked. Germline values: CDR1 SGDLS, CDR2 YYNGEE. The CDR3 has 18 amino acids. CDR3 protein: CASSVNLLGLSGANVLTF.

The chain is built from TRBV28 and TRBJ1-2; there is no DNA to check the TCRdb D call of TRBD1. The CDR3 sequence is 12 residues long. The germline V gene encodes CDR1 MDHEN and CDR2 SYDVKM. The CDR3 loop is CASSLAGRVYTF.

The chain is built from TRBV12-3 or TRBV12-4 and TRBJ2-1; the TCRdb call, TRBD2, lacks DNA for checking. The CDR3 has 18 residues. CDR3 sequence reads: CASSTHLAGGPRYNEQFF.